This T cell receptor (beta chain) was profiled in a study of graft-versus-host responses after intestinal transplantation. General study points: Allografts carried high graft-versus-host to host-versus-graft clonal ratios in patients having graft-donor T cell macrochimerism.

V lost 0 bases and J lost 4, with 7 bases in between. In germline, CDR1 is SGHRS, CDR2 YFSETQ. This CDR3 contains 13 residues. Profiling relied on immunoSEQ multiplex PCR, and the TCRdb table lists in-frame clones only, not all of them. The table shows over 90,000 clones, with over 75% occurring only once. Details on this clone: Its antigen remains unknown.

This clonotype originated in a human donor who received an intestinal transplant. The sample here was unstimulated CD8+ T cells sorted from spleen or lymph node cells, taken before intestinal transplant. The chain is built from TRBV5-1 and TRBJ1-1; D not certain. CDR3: CASSLVTGTEAFF. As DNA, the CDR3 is TGCGCCAGCAGCTTGGTGACGGGCACTGAAGCTTTCTTT. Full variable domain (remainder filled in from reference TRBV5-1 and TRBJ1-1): KAGVTQTPRYLIKTRGQQVTLSCSPISGHRSVSWYQQTPGQGLQFLFEYFSETQRNKGNFPGRFSGRQFSNSRSEMNVSTLELGDSALYLCASSLVTGTEAFFGQGTRLTVV.